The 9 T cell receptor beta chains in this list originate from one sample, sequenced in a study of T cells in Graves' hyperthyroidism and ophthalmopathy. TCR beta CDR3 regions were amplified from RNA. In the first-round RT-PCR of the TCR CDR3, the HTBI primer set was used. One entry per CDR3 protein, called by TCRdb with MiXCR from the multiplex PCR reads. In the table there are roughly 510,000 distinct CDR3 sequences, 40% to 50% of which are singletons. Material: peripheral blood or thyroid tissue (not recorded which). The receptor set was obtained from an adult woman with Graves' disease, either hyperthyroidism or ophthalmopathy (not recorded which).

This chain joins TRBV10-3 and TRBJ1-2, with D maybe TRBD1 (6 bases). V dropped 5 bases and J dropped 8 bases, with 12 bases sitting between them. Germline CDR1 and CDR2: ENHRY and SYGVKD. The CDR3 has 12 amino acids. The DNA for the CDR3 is TGTGCCATCAGTCTGAACAGGGTCGGCTACACCTTC. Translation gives CAISLNRVGYTF.

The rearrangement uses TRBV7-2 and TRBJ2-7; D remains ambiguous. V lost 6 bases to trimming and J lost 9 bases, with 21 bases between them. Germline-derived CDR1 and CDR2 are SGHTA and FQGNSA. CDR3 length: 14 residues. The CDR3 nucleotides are TGTGCCAGCAGTTCCTCCGGGCAGCGAGGTGCGCAGTACTTC. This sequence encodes CASSSSGQRGAQYF. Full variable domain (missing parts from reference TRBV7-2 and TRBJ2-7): GAGVSQSPSNKVTEKGKDVELRCDPISGHTALYWYRQSLGQGLEFLIYFQGNSAPDKSGLPSDRFSAERTGGSVSTLTIQRTQQEDSAVYLCASSSSGQRGAQYFGPGTRLTVT.

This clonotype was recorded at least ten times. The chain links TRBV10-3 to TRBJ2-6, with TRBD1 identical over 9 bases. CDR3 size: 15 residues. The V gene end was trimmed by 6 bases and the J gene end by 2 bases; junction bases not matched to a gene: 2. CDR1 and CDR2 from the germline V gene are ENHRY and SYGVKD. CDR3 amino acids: CAISDRGTGANVLTF. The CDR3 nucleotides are TGTGCCATCAGCGACAGGGGGACTGGGGCCAACGTCCTGACTTTC.

This CDR3 is CASSLFRVMNTEAFF. The DNA of the CDR3 is TGTGCCAGCAGCTTATTCAGGGTCATGAACACTGAAGCTTTCTTT. The rearrangement joins TRBV7-2 to TRBJ1-1; the D gene is possibly TRBD1 (5 bases). Germline V lookup: CDR1 SGHTA, CDR2 FQGNSA. This CDR3 has 15 residues. V was trimmed by 2 bases and J by 0 bases, leaving 10 bases between them.

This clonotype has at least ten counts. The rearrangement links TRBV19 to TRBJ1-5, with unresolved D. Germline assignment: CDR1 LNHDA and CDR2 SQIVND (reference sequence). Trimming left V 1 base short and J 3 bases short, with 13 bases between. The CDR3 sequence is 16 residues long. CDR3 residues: CASSIGPRPINQPQHF. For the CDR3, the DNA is TGTGCCAGTAGTATAGGACCCCGACCGATCAATCAGCCCCAGCATTTT.

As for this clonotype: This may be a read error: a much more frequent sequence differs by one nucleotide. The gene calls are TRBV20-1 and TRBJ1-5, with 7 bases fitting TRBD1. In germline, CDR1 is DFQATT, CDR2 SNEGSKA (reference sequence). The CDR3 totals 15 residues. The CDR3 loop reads CSAHYTDRINQPRHF. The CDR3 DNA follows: TGCAGTGCTCATTACACGGACAGGATCAATCAGCCCCGGCATTTT.

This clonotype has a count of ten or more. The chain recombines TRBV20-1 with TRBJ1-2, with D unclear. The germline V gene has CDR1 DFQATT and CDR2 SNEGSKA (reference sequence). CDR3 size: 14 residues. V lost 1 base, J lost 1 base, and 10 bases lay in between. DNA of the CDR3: TGCAGTGCTAGAGTGTTAGAGATTAACTATGGCTACACCTTC. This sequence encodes CSARVLEINYGYTF.

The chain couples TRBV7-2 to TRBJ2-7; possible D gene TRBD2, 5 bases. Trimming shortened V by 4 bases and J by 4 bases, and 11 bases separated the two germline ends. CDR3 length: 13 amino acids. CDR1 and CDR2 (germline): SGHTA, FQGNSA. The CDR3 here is CASSSLASYEQYF. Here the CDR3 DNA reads TGTGCCAGCAGCTCCCTAGCTTCTTACGAGCAGTACTTC.

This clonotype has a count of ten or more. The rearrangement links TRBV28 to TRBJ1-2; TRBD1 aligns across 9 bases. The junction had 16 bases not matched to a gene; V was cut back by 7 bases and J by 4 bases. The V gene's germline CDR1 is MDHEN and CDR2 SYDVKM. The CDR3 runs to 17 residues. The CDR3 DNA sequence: TGTGCCAGCAACACCGGGACAGGGATGGGTCTTGGCTATGGCTACACCTTC. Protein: CASNTGTGMGLGYGYTF.